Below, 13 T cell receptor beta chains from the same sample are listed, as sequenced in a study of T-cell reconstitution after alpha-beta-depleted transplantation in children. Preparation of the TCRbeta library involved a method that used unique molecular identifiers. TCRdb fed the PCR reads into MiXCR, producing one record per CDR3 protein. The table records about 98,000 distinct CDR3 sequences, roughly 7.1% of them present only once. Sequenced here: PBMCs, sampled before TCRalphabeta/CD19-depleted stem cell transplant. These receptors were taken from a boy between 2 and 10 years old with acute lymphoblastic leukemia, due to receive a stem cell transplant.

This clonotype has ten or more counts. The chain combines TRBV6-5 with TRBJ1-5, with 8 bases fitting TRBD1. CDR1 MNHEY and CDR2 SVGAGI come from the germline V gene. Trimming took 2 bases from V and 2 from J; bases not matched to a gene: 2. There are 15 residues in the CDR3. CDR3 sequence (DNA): TGTGCCAGCAGTTACCGGACAGGGCGCAATCAGCCCCAGCATTTT. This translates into CASSYRTGRNQPQHF.

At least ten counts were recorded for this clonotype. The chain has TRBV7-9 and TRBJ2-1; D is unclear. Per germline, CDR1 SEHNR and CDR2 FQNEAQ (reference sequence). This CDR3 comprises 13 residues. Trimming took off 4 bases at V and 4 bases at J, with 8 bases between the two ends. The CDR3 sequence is CASSSTSYNEQFF. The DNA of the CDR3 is TGTGCCAGCAGCTCTACCTCATACAATGAGCAGTTCTTC.

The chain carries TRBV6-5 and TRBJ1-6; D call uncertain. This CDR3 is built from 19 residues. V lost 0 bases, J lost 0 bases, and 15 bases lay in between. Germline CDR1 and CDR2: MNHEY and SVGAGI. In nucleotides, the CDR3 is TGTGCCAGCAGTTACTCAGGTTCAGAGATGAGCTCCTATAATTCACCCCTCCACTTT. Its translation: CASSYSGSEMSSYNSPLHF.

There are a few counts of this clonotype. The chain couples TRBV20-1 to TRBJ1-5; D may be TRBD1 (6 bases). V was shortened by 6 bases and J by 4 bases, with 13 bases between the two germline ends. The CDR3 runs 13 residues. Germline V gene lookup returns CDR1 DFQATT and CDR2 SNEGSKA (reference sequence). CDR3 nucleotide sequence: TGCAGTGCATCCGACAGGAAGAATCAGCCCCAGCATTTT. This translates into CSASDRKNQPQHF.

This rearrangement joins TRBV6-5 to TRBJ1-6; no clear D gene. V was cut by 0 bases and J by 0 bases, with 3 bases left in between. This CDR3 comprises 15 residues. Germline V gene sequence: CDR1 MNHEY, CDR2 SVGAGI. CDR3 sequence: CASSYSSSYNSPLHF. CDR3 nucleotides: TGTGCCAGCAGTTACTCGAGCTCCTATAATTCACCCCTCCACTTT.

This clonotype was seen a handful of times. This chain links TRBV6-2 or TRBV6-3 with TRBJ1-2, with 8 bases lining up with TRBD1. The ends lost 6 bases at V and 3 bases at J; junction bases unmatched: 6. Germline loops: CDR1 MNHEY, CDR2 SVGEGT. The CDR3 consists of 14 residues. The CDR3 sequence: CASSLGQGHYGYTF. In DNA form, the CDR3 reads TGTGCCAGCAGCCTCGGACAGGGTCACTATGGCTACACCTTC.

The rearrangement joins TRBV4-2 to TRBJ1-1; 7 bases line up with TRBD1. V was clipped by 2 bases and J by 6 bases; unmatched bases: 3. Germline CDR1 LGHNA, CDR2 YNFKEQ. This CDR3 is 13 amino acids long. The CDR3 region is CASSQPGTAEAFF. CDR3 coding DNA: TGTGCCAGCAGCCAACCCGGGACAGCTGAAGCTTTCTTT.

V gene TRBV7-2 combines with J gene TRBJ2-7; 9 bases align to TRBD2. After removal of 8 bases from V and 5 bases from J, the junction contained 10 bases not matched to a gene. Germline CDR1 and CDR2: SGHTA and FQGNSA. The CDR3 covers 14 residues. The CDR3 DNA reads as TGTGCCAGCCGCCTCGGGACTAGCATCCACGAGCAGTACTTC. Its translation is CASRLGTSIHEQYF.

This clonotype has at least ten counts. CDR3 region: CSAETGTKVSETQYF. In DNA form, the CDR3 reads TGCAGCGCGGAAACCGGGACTAAGGTGTCGGAGACCCAGTACTTC. This chain links TRBV20-1 with TRBJ2-5; the match to TRBD2 covers 7 bases. This CDR3 is 15 amino acids long. Germline values: CDR1 DFQATT, CDR2 SNEGSKA (reference sequence).

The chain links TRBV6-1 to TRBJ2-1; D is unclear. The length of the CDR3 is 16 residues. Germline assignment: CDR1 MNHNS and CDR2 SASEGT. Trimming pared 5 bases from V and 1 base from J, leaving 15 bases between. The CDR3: CASSPNRASSYNEQFF. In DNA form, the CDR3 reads TGTGCCAGCAGTCCAAACCGGGCCTCGTCCTACAATGAGCAGTTCTTC.

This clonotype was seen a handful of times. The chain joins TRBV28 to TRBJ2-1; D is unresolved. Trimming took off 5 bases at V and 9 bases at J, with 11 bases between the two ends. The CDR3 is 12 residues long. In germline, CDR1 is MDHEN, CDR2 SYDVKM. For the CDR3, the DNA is TGTGCCAGCAGTCGCCGGCGCGGTGAGCAGTTCTTC. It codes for CASSRRRGEQFF.

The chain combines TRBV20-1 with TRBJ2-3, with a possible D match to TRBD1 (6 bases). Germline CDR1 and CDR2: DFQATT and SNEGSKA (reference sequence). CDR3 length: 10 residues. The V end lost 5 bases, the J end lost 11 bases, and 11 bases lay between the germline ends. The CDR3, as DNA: TGCAGTGCTCGGGACACGATGCAGTATTTT. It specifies CSARDTMQYF.

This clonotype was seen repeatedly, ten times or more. Here the CDR3 reads CSARDHRENQPQHF. DNA of the CDR3: TGCAGTGCTAGAGATCACAGGGAGAATCAGCCCCAGCATTTT. The chain employs TRBV20-1 and TRBJ1-5; possibly TRBD1 for D (6 bases). V was shortened by 0 bases and J by 4 bases, with 10 bases between the two germline ends. Germline V CDR1 and CDR2: DFQATT, SNEGSKA (reference sequence). This CDR3 is built from 14 residues.